This TCR beta chain originates from a study of T cell clones after liver transplantation. General study results and limits: These preliminary findings come from unstandardized post-transplant sampling times.

This table comes from immunoSEQ multiplex PCR, and its TCRdb copy is limited to in-frame clones, with some not included. The data show about 4,800 clones, 25% to 30% seen once. As for this clone: Its antigen is unidentified.

V shed 4 bases and J shed 3 bases, with 18 bases lying between them. The CDR3 totals 17 residues. Germline V lookup: CDR1 SGHTA, CDR2 FQGNSA. TCRbeta sequences of proliferating CFSE-low MLR cells were labeled alloreactive. Graft donor PBMCs, splenocytes, lymph-node cells, or third-party PBMCs stimulated pre-transplant recipient cells. Sequenced material: CD4+ T cells from cultured PBMCs. The origin of this receptor is a human patient who received a liver transplant. The T cells may come from the graft donor. The rearrangement uses TRBV7-2 and TRBJ2-2, with D perhaps given as TRBD1 or TRBD2 (5 bases each). CDR3 in amino acids: CASSSPPGRSYTGELFF. The CDR3 DNA follows: TGTGCCAGCAGCTCACCCCCGGGGCGATCGTACACCGGGGAGCTGTTTTTT.